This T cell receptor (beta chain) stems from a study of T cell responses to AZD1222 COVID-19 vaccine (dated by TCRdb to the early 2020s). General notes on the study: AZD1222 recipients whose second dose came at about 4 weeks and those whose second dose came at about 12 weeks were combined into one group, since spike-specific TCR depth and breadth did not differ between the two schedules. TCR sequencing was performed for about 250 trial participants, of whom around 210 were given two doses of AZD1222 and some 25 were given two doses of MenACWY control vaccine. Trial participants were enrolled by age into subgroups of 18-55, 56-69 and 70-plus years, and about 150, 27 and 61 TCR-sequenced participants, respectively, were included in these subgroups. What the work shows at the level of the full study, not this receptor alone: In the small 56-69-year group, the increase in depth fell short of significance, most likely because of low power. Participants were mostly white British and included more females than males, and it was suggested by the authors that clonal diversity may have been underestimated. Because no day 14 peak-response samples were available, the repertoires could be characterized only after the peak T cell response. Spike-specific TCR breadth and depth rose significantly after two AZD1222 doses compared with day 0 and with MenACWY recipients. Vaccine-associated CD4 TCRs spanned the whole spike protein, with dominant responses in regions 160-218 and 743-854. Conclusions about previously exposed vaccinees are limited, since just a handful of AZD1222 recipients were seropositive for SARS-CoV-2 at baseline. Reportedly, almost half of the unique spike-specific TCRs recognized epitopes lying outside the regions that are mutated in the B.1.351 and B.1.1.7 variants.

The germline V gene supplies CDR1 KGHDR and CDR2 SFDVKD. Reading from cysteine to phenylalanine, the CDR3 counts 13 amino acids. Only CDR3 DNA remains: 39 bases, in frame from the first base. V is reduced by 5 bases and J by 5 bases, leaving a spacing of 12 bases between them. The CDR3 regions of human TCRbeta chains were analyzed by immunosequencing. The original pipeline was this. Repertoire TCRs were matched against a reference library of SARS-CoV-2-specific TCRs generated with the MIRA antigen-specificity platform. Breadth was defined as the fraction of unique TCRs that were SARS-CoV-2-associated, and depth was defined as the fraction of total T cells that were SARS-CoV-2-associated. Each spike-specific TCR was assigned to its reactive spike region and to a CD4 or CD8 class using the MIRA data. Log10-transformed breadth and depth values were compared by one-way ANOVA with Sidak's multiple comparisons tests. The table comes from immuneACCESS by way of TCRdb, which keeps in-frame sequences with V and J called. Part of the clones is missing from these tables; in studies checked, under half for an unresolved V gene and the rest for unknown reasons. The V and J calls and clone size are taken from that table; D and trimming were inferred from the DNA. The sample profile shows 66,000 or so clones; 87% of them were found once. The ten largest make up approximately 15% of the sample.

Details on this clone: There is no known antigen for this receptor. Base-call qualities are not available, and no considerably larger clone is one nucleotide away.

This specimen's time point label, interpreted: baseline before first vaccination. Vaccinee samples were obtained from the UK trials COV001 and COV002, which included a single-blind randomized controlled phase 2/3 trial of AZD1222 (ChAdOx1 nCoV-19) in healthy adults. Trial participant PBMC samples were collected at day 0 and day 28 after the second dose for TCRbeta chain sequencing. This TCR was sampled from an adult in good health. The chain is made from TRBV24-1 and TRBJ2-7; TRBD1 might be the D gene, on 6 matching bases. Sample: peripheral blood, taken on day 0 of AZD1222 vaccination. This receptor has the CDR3 CATSGTEDDEQYF. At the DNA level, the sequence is TGTGCCACCAGTGGGACAGAGGACGACGAGCAGTACTTC.